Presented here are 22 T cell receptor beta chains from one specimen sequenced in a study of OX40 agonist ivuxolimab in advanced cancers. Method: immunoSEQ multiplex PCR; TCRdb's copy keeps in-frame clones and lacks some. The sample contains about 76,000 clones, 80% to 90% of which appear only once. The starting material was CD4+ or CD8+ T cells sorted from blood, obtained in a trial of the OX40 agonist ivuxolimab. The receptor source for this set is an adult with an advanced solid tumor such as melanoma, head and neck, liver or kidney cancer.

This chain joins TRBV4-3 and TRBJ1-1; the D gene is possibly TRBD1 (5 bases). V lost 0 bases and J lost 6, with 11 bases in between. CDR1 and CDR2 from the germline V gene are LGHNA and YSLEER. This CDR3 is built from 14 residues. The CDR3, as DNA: TGCGCCAGCAGCCAAGATCTGGGGGGGGCTGAAGCTTTCTTT. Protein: CASSQDLGGAEAFF.

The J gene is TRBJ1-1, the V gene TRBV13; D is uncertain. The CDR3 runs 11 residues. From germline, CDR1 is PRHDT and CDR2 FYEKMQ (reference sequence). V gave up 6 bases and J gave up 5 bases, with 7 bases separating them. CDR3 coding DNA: TGTGCCAGCAGGTGGGCTACTGAAGCTTTCTTT. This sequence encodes CASRWATEAFF.

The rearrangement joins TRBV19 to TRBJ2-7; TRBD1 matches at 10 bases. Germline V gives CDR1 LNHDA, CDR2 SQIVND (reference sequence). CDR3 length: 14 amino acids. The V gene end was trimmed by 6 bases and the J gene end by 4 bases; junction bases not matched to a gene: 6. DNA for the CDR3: TGTGCCAGTAGACCTGGACAGGGGGTATACGAGCAGTACTTC. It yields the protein CASRPGQGVYEQYF.

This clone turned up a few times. The CDR3 coding sequence is TGCGCCAGCAGAGACGTACTAGCGGGAAGCTCCTACGAGCAGTACTTC. It translates to CASRDVLAGSSYEQYF. The chain couples TRBV5-1 to TRBJ2-7; 10 bases map to TRBD2. Per the germline V gene, CDR1 is SGHRS and CDR2 is YFSETQ. Trimming took 5 bases from V and 0 from J; bases not matched to a gene: 8. The CDR3 runs to 16 residues.

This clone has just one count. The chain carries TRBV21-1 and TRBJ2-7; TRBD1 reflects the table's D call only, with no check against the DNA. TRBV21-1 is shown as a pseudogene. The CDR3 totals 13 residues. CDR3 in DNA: TGTGCCAGCAGCAAGACAGGGTTGTACGAGCAGTACTTC. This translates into CASSKTGLYEQYF.

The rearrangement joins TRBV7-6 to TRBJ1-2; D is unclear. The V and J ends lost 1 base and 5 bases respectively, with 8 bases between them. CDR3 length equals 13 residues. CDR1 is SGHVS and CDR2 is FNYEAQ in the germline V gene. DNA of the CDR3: TGTGCCAGCAGCTTAGACGGTGAATATGGCTACACCTTC. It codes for CASSLDGEYGYTF.

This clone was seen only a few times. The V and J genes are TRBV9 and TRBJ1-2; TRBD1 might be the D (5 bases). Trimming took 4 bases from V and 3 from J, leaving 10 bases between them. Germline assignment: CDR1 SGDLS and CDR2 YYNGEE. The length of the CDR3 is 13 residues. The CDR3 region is CASSTSTDYGYTF. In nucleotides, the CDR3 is TGTGCCAGCAGCACATCGACAGACTATGGCTACACCTTC.

The CDR3 reads CASSLALGQGGNEQFF. CDR3 coding DNA: TGCGCCAGCAGCTTGGCCCTCGGACAGGGGGGGAATGAGCAGTTCTTC. The rearrangement links TRBV5-1 to TRBJ2-1; 10 nucleotides align to TRBD1. J lost 7 bases, V lost 0 bases, and 7 bases had no gene match. Germline V gene lookup returns CDR1 SGHRS and CDR2 YFSETQ. The CDR3 runs 16 residues.

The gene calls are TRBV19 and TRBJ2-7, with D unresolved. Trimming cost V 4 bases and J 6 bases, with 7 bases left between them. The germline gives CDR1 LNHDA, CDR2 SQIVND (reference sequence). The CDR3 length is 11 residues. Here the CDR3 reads CASSSGSEQYF. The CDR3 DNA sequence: TGTGCCAGTAGTAGCGGCTCCGAGCAGTACTTC.

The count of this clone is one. The CDR3 DNA reads TGTGCCAGTAGTATCGGCGGGGCCACTGAAGCTTTCTTT. Protein: CASSIGGATEAFF. The chain carries TRBV19 and TRBJ1-1; a possible D gene is TRBD1 (5 bases). This CDR3 is 13 amino acids long. V lost 3 bases to trimming and J lost 4 bases, with 9 bases between them. In germline, CDR1 is LNHDA, CDR2 SQIVND (reference sequence). Full variable domain (rest looked up from reference TRBV19 and TRBJ1-1): DGGITQSPKYLFRKEGQNVTLSCEQNLNHDAMYWYRQDPGQGLRLIYYSQIVNDFQKGDIAEGYSVSREKKESFPLTVTSAQKNPTAFYLCASSIGGATEAFFGQGTRLTVV.

The CDR3: CASSILGTGGNIQYF. CDR3 nucleotide sequence: TGTGCCAGTAGTATCCTCGGGACAGGAGGGAACATTCAGTACTTC. This chain uses TRBV19 with TRBJ2-4; 8 nucleotides line up with TRBD1. J was trimmed by 7 bases and V by 3 bases; bases with no gene match: 8. The germline V gene encodes CDR1 LNHDA and CDR2 SQIVND (reference sequence). The length of the CDR3 is 15 residues.

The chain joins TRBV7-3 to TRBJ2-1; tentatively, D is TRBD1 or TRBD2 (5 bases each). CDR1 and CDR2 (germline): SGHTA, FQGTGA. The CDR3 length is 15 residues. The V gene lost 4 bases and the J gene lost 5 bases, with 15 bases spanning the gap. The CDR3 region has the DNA TGTGCCAGCAGCTCCCCCGGGACGGCTGACAATGAGCAGTTCTTC. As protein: CASSSPGTADNEQFF.

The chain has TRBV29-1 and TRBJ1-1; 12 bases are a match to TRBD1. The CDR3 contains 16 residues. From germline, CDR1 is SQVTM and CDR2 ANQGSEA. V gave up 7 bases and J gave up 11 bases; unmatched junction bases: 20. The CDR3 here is CSAFPGTGGVLAPAFF. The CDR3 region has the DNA TGCAGCGCATTTCCCGGGACAGGGGGCGTTCTAGCTCCGGCTTTCTTT.

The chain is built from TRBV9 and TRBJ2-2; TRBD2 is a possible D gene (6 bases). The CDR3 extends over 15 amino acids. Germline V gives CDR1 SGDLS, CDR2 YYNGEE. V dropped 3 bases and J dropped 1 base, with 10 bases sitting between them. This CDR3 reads CASSGLSGNTGELFF. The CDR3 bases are TGTGCCAGCAGCGGGCTTAGCGGGAACACCGGGGAGCTGTTTTTT.

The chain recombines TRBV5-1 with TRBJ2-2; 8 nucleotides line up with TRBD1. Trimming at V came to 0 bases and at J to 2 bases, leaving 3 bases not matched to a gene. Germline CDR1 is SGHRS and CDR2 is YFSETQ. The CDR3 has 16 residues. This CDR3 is CASSLGDRHNTGELFF. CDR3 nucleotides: TGCGCCAGCAGCTTGGGGGACAGGCATAACACCGGGGAGCTGTTTTTT.

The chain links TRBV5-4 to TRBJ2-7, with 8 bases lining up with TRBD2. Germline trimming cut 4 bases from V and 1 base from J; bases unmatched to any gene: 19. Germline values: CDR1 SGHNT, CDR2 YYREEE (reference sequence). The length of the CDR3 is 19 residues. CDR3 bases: TGTGCCAGCAGCCCAGGGCTCCCGGGACTAGAGGCCCGATCCTACGAGCAGTACTTC. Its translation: CASSPGLPGLEARSYEQYF. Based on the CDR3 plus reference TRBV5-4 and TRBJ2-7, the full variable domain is ETGVTQSPTHLIKTRGQQVTLRCSSQSGHNTVSWYQQALGQGPQFIFQYYREEENGRGNFPPRFSGLQFPNYSSELNVNALELDDSALYLCASSPGLPGLEARSYEQYFGPGTRLTVT.

DNA for the CDR3: TGTGCCAGCAGCTTGACCGGCACAGATACGCAGTATTTT. Translating gives CASSLTGTDTQYF. This chain joins TRBV5-6 and TRBJ2-3; D unclear. The CDR3 contains 13 residues. CDR1 and CDR2 from the germline V gene are SGHDT and YYEEEE. V was trimmed by 1 base and J by 1 base, leaving 4 bases between them. The whole variable domain, remainder taken from reference TRBV5-6 and TRBJ2-3, is DAGVTQSPTHLIKTRGQQVTLRCSPKSGHDTVSWYQQALGQGPQFIFQYYEEEERQRGNFPDRFSGHQFPNYSSELNVNALLLGDSALYLCASSLTGTDTQYFGPGTRLTVL.

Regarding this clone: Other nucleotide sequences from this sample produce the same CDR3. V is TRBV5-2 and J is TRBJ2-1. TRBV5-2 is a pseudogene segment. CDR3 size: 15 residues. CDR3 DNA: TGCGCCAGCAGCGACTCAGGAGCAGTATACAATGAGCAGTTCTTC. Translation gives CASSDSGAVYNEQFF.

This CDR3 is CASSQAFGDRGAGLRDEQFF. The CDR3 coding sequence is TGCGCCAGCAGCCAAGCCTTCGGGGACAGGGGAGCGGGTCTTCGGGATGAGCAGTTCTTC. The J gene is TRBJ2-1, the V gene TRBV4-1; 10 nucleotides align to TRBD1. CDR3 length equals 20 residues. Germline V gene sequence: CDR1 MGHRA, CDR2 YSYEKL. The ends lost 1 base at V and 8 bases at J; junction bases unmatched: 20.

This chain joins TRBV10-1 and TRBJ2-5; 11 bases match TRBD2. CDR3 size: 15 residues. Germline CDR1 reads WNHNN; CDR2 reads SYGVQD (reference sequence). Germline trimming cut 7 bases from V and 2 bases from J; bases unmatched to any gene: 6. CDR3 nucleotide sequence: TGCGCCAGCAAGCCGGGACTAGCGGCTCAAGAGACCCAGTACTTC. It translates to CASKPGLAAQETQYF.

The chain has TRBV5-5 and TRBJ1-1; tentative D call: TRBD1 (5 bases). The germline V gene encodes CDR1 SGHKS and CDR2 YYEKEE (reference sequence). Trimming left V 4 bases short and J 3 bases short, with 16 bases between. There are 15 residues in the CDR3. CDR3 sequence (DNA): TGTGCCAGCAGCGCCTCGTGGGGCTGGGACACTGAAGCTTTCTTT. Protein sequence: CASSASWGWDTEAFF. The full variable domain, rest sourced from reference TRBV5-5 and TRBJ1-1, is DAGVTQSPTHLIKTRGQQVTLRCSPISGHKSVSWYQQVLGQGPQFIFQYYEKEERGRGNFPDRFSARQFPNYSSELNVNALLLGDSALYLCASSASWGWDTEAFFGQGTRLTVV.

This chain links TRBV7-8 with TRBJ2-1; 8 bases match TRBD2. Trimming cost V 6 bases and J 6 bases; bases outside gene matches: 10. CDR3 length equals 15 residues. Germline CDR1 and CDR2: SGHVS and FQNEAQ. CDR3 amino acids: CASRDIRRGANEQFF. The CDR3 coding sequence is TGTGCCAGCAGAGACATAAGGCGGGGGGCCAATGAGCAGTTCTTC.